This T cell receptor beta chain was profiled in a study of CD8 T cells in Susac syndrome. The RNA input was roughly 0.45 to 1 ug, and it was reverse transcribed with random hexamers. TCRdb re-called the immunoSEQ multiplex PCR reads through MiXCR, storing one row per CDR3 protein. Found here are more than 90,000 distinct CDR3 sequences, 85% to 95% of them singletons; the top ten hold roughly 0.094%. The CDR3 sequence is 15 residues long. CDR1 and CDR2 (germline): LNHDA, SQIVND (reference sequence). The V end was cut by 5 bases, the J end by 5 bases, with 18 bases between. Worth noting for this clonotype: The antigen is not known.

The multiple sclerosis controls were treatment-naive patients with relapsing-remitting disease that was stable or active. Through negative isolation, CD4+ and CD8+ T cells were obtained, while TEMRA cells were enriched using FACS. General study findings and limits: Individuals included in the TCR sequencing and HLA analysis were acknowledged by the study to be relatively few in number.

The receptor was derived from a human donor with multiple sclerosis. Sequencing was carried out using CD4+ T cells from PBMCs. The gene calls are TRBV19 and TRBJ1-2, with D possibly being TRBD1 (5 bases). The CDR3: CASSPQGTGQYGYTF. For the CDR3, the DNA is TGTGCCAGTAGTCCCCAGGGTACTGGTCAGTATGGCTACACCTTC.